This is a list of T cell receptor beta chains from one sample in a study of cytomegalovirus exposure and HLA in healthy donors. Profiling relied on immunoSEQ multiplex PCR, and the TCRdb table lists in-frame clones only, not all of them. Of some 170,000 clones in the sample, around 79% were seen once. Sequencing was done on a sample of PBMCs. These receptor sequences come from a man aged 40-49 years in good health and CMV-seropositive. The CDR3 runs from the conserved cysteine through the conserved F or W. The D gene is left open where the match is weak. The size of a clone is reported for some rows only, either as once, few or many, or as a class for expanded clones.

d_gene | j_gene | abundance | v_gene | CDR3aa | CDR3nt
. | TRBJ2-7 | . | TRBV29-1 | CSVSPGSYEQYF | TGCAGCGTGTCCCCCGGGTCCTACGAGCAGTACTTC
. | TRBJ2-1 | few | TRBV21-1 | CASSGLADEQFF | TGTGCCAGCAGCGGACTAGCGGATGAGCAGTTCTTC
TRBD2 | TRBJ2-1 | . | TRBV9 | CASSPREGDWYEQFF | TGTGCCAGCAGCCCCCGGGAGGGGGACTGGTATGAGCAGTTCTTC
. | TRBJ1-3 | . | TRBV11-3 | CASSLAGTRGNTIYF | TGTGCCAGCAGCTTAGCTGGGACACGAGGAAACACCATATATTTT
TRBD2 | TRBJ2-1 | . | TRBV18 | CASSQKTSGSGYNEQFF | TGTGCCAGCTCACAAAAGACTAGCGGGAGTGGTTACAATGAGCAGTTCTTC
. | TRBJ2-4 | . | TRBV6-6 | CASQKLAQGQNIQYF | TGTGCCAGCCAGAAACTAGCCCAAGGCCAAAACATTCAGTACTTC
TRBD2 | TRBJ2-1 | . | TRBV5-1 | CASSLSSGSYNEQFF | TGCGCCAGCAGCTTGTCTAGCGGGAGTTACAATGAGCAGTTCTTC
. | TRBJ2-3 | few | TRBV28 | CASSGALSAVYFRGGTDTQYF | TGTGCCAGCAGTGGGGCCCTATCGGCAGTTTACTTTAGGGGCGGCACAGATACGCAGTATTTT
. | TRBJ1-2 | . | TRBV19 | CASSPRQGNNYGYTF | TGTGCCAGTAGTCCTCGGCAGGGGAACAACTATGGCTACACCTTC
. | TRBJ2-5 | once | TRBV11-3 | CASSPAGLGTQYF | TGTGCCAGCAGCCCAGCGGGCTTAGGAACCCAGTACTTC
. | TRBJ2-7 | . | TRBV12-5 | CASGLGHSYEQYF | TGTGCTAGTGGTTTGGGACACTCCTACGAGCAGTACTTC
TRBD2 | TRBJ2-7 | . | TRBV7-9 | CASSRGGRAYEQYF | TGTGCCAGCAGCCGCGGGGGACGAGCCTACGAGCAGTACTTC
. | TRBJ2-7 | . | TRBV6-5 | CASSYGTLSEQYF | TGTGCCAGCAGTTACGGGACACTCTCCGAGCAGTACTTC
TRBD1 | TRBJ2-5 | . | TRBV5-1 | CASSRNGQGAAETQYF | TGCGCCAGCAGCAGAAACGGACAGGGGGCGGCGGAGACCCAGTACTTC
. | TRBJ2-7 | . | TRBV15 | CATSRDHSRSHF | TGTGCCACCAGCAGAGATCACTCGCGCTCTCACTTC
. | TRBJ1-4 | . | TRBV10-1 | CASSESSQEGKLFF | TGCGCCAGCAGTGAGTCGTCGCAGGAGGGAAAACTGTTTTTT
. | TRBJ1-1 | . | TRBV6-5 | CASRLQGNTEAFF | TGTGCCAGCAGATTACAGGGGAACACTGAAGCTTTCTTT
. | TRBJ2-7 | once | TRBV28 | CASSFGSDSYEQYF | TGTGCCAGCAGTTTTGGAAGCGACTCCTACGAGCAGTACTTC
TRBD2 | TRBJ2-3 | . | TRBV7-9 | CASSFGELAGRDTQYF | TGTGCCAGCAGCTTCGGCGAACTAGCGGGCAGAGATACGCAGTATTTT
TRBD1 | TRBJ1-1 | . | TRBV15 | CATSGRGANTEAFF | TGTGCCACCAGTGGCAGGGGGGCGAACACTGAAGCTTTCTTT
. | TRBJ2-1 | . | TRBV19 | CASSRPGMTYNEQFF | TGTGCCAGTAGTCGGCCAGGGATGACCTACAATGAGCAGTTCTTC